Only a few counts were recorded for the clone carrying this T cell receptor beta chain. The data originate from a study of prognosis after radiotherapy for stage I lung cancer. Across the whole study: Median age was about 74 years (roughly 50 to 84) among around 13 men and a handful of women.

Genomic DNA provided the template from which TCR beta CDR3 was amplified by two-round multiplex PCR. During first-round PCR, primers specific to each TRBV and TRBJ gene were used. TCRdb reprocessed the multiplex PCR reads with MiXCR, giving one entry per CDR3 protein. This sample carries tens of thousands of distinct CDR3 sequences, approximately 35% of them seen once, and the ten largest clones take roughly 9.4%. The sample was PBMCs, taken before or after stereotactic body radiation therapy (not recorded which). The sequence was collected from a donor aged 50 or older with non-small cell lung cancer.

The CDR3 nucleotides are TGCAGTGCTAGGATTGGTATTAGAGTCGGGAGGACCTACGAGCAGTACTTC. This encodes CSARIGIRVGRTYEQYF. The chain recombines TRBV20-1 with TRBJ2-7; 7 nucleotides agree with TRBD2. Germline loops: CDR1 DFQATT, CDR2 SNEGSKA (reference sequence). The trim removed 3 bases at V and 2 bases at J, leaving 16 bases unmatched. The CDR3 consists of 17 residues.